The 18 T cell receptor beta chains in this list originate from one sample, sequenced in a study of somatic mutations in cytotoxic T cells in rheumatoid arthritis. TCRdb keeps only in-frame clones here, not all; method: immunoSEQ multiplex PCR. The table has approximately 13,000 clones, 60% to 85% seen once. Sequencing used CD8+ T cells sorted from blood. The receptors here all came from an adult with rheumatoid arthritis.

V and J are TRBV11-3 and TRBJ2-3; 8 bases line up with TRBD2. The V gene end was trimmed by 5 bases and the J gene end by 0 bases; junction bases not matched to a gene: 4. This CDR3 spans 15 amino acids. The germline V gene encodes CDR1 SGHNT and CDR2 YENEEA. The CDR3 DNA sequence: TGTGCCAGCAGCCCGGGAGGGCCTAGCACAGATACGCAGTATTTT. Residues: CASSPGGPSTDTQYF.

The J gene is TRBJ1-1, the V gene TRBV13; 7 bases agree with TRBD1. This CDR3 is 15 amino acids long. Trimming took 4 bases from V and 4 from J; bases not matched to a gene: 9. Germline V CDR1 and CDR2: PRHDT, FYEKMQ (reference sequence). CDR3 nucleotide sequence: TGTGCCAGCAGCTCCCCCCCGCAGGGGGTCACTGAAGCTTTCTTT. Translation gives CASSSPPQGVTEAFF.

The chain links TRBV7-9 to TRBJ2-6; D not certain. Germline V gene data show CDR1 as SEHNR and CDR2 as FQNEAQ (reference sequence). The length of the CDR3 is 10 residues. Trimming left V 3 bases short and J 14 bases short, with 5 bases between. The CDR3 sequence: CASSFQLLTF. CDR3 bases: TGTGCCAGCAGCTTTCAGCTCCTGACTTTC.

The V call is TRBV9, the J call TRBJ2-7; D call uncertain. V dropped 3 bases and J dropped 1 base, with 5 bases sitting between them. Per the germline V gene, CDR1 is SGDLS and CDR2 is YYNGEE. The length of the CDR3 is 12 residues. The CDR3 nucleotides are TGTGCCAGCAGCGCTAATTCCTACGAGCAGTACTTC. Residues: CASSANSYEQYF. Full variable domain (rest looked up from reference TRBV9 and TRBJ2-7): DSGVTQTPKHLITATGQRVTLRCSPRSGDLSVYWYQQSLDQGLQFLIQYYNGEERAKGNILERFSAQQFPDLHSELNLSSLELGDSALYFCASSANSYEQYFGPGTRLTVT.

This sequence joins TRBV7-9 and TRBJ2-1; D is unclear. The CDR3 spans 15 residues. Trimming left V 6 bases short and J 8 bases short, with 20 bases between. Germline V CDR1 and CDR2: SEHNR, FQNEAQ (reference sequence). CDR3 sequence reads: CASSSRTAPTDEQFF. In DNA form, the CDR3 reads TGTGCCAGCAGTTCCCGCACAGCACCCACCGATGAGCAGTTCTTC. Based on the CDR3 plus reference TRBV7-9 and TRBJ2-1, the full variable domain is DTGVSQNPRHKITKRGQNVTFRCDPISEHNRLYWYRQTLGQGPEFLTYFQNEAQLEKSRLLSDRFSAERPKGSFSTLEIQRTEQGDSAMYLCASSSRTAPTDEQFFGPGTRLTVL.

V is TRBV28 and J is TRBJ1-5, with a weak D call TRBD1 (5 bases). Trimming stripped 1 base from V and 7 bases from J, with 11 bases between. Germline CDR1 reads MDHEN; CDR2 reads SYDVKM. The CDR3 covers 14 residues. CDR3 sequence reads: CASSLSGTRQPQHF. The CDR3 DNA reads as TGTGCCAGCAGTTTATCCGGGACGAGGCAGCCCCAGCATTTT. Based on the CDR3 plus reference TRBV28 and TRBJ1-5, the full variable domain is DVKVTQSSRYLVKRTGEKVFLECVQDMDHENMFWYRQDPGLGLRLIYFSYDVKMKEKGDIPEGYSVSREKKERFSLILESASTNQTSMYLCASSLSGTRQPQHFGDGTRLSIL.

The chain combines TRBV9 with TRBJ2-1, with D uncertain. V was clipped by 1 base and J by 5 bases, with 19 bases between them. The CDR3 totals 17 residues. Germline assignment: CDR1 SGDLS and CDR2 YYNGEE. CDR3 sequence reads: CASSVPISGPWNNEQFF. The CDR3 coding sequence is TGTGCCAGCAGCGTACCCATATCCGGGCCCTGGAACAATGAGCAGTTCTTC.

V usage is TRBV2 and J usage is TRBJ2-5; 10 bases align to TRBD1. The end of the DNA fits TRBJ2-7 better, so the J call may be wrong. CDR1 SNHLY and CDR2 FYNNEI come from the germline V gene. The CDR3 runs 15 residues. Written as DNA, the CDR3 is TGTGCCAGCAGTGATCCAGGGACAGGGGCCTACGAGCAGTACTTC. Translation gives CASSDPGTGAYEQYF.

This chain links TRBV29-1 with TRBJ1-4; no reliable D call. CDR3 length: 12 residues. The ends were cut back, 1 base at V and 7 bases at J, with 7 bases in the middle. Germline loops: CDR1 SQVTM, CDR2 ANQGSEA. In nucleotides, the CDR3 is TGCAGCGTTGAAGGGAGAGGTGAAAAACTGTTTTTT. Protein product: CSVEGRGEKLFF.

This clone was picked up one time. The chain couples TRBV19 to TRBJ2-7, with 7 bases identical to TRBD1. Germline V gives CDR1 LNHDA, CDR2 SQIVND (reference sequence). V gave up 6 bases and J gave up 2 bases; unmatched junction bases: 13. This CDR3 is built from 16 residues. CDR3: CASREKGSGTAYEQYF. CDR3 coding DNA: TGTGCCAGTAGAGAGAAAGGGTCAGGGACAGCCTACGAGCAGTACTTC.

The CDR3 is CASSPVLADLGNEQFF. CDR3 nucleotide sequence: TGTGCCAGCAGCCCTGTACTAGCGGACCTCGGCAATGAGCAGTTCTTC. V gene TRBV2 combines with J gene TRBJ2-1; 8 bases fit TRBD2. The CDR3 spans 16 residues. V gave up 6 bases and J gave up 6 bases; unmatched junction bases: 13. Germline V gene sequence: CDR1 SNHLY, CDR2 FYNNEI.

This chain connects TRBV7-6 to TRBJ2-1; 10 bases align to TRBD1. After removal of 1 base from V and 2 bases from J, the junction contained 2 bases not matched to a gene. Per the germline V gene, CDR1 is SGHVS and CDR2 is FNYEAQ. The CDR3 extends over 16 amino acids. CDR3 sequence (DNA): TGTGCCAGCAGCTTAGGGGACAGGGGAACCTACAATGAGCAGTTCTTC. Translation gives CASSLGDRGTYNEQFF.

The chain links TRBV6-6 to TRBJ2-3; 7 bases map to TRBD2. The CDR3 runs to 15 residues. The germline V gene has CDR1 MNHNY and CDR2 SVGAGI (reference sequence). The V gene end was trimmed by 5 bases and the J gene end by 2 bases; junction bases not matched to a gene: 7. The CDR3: CASSPLAAFTDTQYF. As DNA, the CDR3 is TGTGCCAGCAGTCCTCTAGCGGCCTTCACAGATACGCAGTATTTT.

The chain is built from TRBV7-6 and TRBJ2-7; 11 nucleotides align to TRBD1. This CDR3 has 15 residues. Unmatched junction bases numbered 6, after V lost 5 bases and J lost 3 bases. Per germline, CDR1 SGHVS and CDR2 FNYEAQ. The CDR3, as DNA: TGTGCCAGCAGCACCCCGGGACAGGGGGACTACGAGCAGTACTTC. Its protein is CASSTPGQGDYEQYF.

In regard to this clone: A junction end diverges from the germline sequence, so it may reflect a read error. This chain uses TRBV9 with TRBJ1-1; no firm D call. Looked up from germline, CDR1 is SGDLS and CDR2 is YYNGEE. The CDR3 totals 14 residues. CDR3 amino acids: CAGSVEGKDTEAFF. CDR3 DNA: TGTGCCGGCAGCGTAGAAGGAAAAGACACTGAAGCTTTCTTT.

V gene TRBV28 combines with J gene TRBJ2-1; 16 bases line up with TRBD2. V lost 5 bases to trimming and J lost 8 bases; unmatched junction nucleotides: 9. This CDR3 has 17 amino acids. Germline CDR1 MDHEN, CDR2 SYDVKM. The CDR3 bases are TGTGCCAGCAGTGTGGGGGGGACTAGCGGGGGGGTCGATGAGCAGTTCTTC. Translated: CASSVGGTSGGVDEQFF.

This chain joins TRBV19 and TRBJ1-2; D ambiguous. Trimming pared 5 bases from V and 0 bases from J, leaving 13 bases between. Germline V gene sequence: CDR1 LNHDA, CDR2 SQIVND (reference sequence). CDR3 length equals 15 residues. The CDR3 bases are TGTGCCAGTAGTGCTGAGGAGTTTCCTAACTATGGCTACACCTTC. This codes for CASSAEEFPNYGYTF.

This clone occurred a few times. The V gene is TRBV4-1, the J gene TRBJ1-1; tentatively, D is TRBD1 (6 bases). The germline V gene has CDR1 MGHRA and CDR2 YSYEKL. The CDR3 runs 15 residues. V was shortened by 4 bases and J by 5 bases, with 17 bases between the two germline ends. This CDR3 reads CASSPRVGAGTEAFF. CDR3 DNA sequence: TGCGCCAGCAGCCCAAGGGTGGGGGCTGGTACTGAAGCTTTCTTT.